The 32 T cell receptor beta chains below come from one sample, sequenced in a study of blood T cell repertoires in COVID-19 (dated by TCRdb to 2020 to 2021). Libraries were built with the immunoSEQ multiplex PCR assay. Sourced from immuneACCESS, this table was stored by TCRdb with only in-frame sequences that have V and J called. A share of the clones is absent; for the studies checked, an unresolved V gene accounts for under half, and the remainder has no known explanation. Within this sample are 120,000 or so clones, with around 82% of them counted one time only. The ten top clones hold about 17% of the sample. The sequencing sample was made of peripheral blood. The receptors come from a woman aged 55-70 years with acute or convalescent COVID-19.

This chain joins TRBV6-6 and TRBJ2-1; D possibly corresponds to TRBD1 (5 bases). CDR1 is MNHNY, CDR2 SVGAGI, per germline (reference sequence). This CDR3 region has 12 residues. Trimming cost V 4 bases and J 10 bases, with 11 bases left between them. The CDR3 sequence is CASSFEPGEQFF. The CDR3 nucleotides are TGTGCCAGCAGTTTTGAGCCAGGGGAGCAGTTCTTC.

The J gene is TRBJ2-3, the V gene TRBV19; 11 bases are shared with TRBD1. Germline CDR1 reads LNHDA; CDR2 reads SQIVND (reference sequence). The CDR3 extends over 14 amino acids. J lost 4 bases, V lost 3 bases, and 0 bases had no gene match. The CDR3 is CASSMGQGADTQYF. In DNA, the CDR3 is TGTGCCAGTAGTATGGGACAGGGGGCAGATACGCAGTATTTT. Combining the CDR3 with reference TRBV19 and TRBJ2-3 gives the whole variable domain DGGITQSPKYLFRKEGQNVTLSCEQNLNHDAMYWYRQDPGQGLRLIYYSQIVNDFQKGDIAEGYSVSREKKESFPLTVTSAQKNPTAFYLCASSMGQGADTQYFGPGTRLTVL.

This clone was counted a single time. V and J are TRBV11-3 and TRBJ1-1, with TRBD1 as a possible D gene (6 bases). Germline lookup yields CDR1 SGHNT and CDR2 YENEEA. The CDR3 has 12 residues. V lost 1 base and J lost 11, with 11 bases in between. For the CDR3, the DNA is TGTGCCAGCAGCTTAGGGACAGCCGGGGCTTTCTTT. This codes for CASSLGTAGAFF.

This chain connects TRBV30 to TRBJ1-4; D gene unclear. V lost 3 bases, J lost 7 bases, and 12 bases lay in between. This CDR3 comprises 13 residues. CDR1 and CDR2 (germline): GTSNPN, SVGIG (reference sequence). The CDR3 DNA is TGTGCCTGGAGCCGGTCGTCCTTTGAAAAACTGTTTTTT. It encodes CAWSRSSFEKLFF.

The chain couples TRBV9 to TRBJ2-3; 7 bases agree with TRBD2. The germline V gene encodes CDR1 SGDLS and CDR2 YYNGEE. The CDR3 is made up of 16 amino acids. With 0 bases clipped from V and 5 bases from J, the junction kept 9 bases outside the gene matches. The chain's CDR3 is CASSVEGASGLDTQYF. The CDR3, as DNA: TGTGCCAGCAGCGTAGAGGGAGCTAGCGGTCTAGATACGCAGTATTTT. Full variable domain (remainder filled in from reference TRBV9 and TRBJ2-3): DSGVTQTPKHLITATGQRVTLRCSPRSGDLSVYWYQQSLDQGLQFLIQYYNGEERAKGNILERFSAQQFPDLHSELNLSSLELGDSALYFCASSVEGASGLDTQYFGPGTRLTVL.

The CDR3 reads CASTDRGRKSYEQYF. The CDR3 nucleotides are TGTGCCAGCACCGACAGGGGGCGGAAGAGCTACGAGCAGTACTTC. The gene calls are TRBV6-6 and TRBJ2-7, with 10 bases identical to TRBD1. V was pared by 7 bases and J by 3 bases, with 9 bases of the junction left unmatched. Looked up from germline, CDR1 is MNHNY and CDR2 is SVGAGI (reference sequence). This CDR3 has 15 residues.

This chain links TRBV29-1 with TRBJ1-3; TRBD1 matches at 9 bases. Germline-derived CDR1 and CDR2 are SQVTM and ANQGSEA. The CDR3 is 13 residues long. V was clipped by 6 bases and J by 5 bases; unmatched bases: 5. CDR3 nucleotide sequence: TGCAGCGTGGGACAGGGAACCCGAAACACCATATATTTT. Its translation: CSVGQGTRNTIYF.

The chain links TRBV19 to TRBJ2-5, with 8 bases identical to TRBD2. The CDR3 sequence is 15 residues long. The J segment lost 4 bases and the V segment lost 5 bases, leaving 9 bases of the junction unmatched. Germline loops: CDR1 LNHDA, CDR2 SQIVND (reference sequence). CDR3 sequence reads: CASSETPGGGETQYF. The CDR3 region has the DNA TGTGCCAGTAGTGAAACCCCGGGGGGGGGAGAGACCCAGTACTTC.

This clone showed up just once. The chain uses TRBV12-5 and TRBJ2-2; a weak D match, TRBD1 (5 bases). V shed 2 bases and J shed 0 bases, with 10 bases lying between them. Germline CDR1 and CDR2: LGHNT and FRNRAP. This CDR3 comprises 16 residues. Written as DNA, the CDR3 is TGTGCTAGTGGTTTGCCTAGACAGACGAACACCGGGGAGCTGTTTTTT. As protein: CASGLPRQTNTGELFF. Based on the CDR3 plus reference TRBV12-5 and TRBJ2-2, the full variable domain is DARVTQTPRHKVTEMGQEVTMRCQPILGHNTVFWYRQTMMQGLELLAYFRNRAPLDDSGMPKDRFSAEMPDATLATLKIQPSEPRDSAVYFCASGLPRQTNTGELFFGEGSRLTVL.

J is TRBJ2-7 and V is TRBV30; 10 bases map to TRBD1. This CDR3 region has 17 residues. Germline values: CDR1 GTSNPN, CDR2 SVGIG (reference sequence). V was clipped by 4 bases and J by 5 bases; unmatched bases: 17. CDR3 in amino acids: CAWTLGLPGQGRDEQYF. The DNA of the CDR3 is TGTGCCTGGACATTAGGGCTTCCGGGACAGGGGCGGGACGAGCAGTACTTC.

V gene TRBV6-5 combines with J gene TRBJ1-2; TRBD1 matches 8 bases. From germline, CDR1 is MNHEY and CDR2 SVGAGI. The CDR3 totals 14 residues. After removal of 7 bases from V and 7 bases from J, the junction contained 11 bases not matched to a gene. CDR3 protein: CASNTNRGRSGYTF. The DNA of the CDR3 is TGTGCCAGCAACACCAACAGGGGGAGGTCTGGCTACACCTTC.

The chain has TRBV4-3 and TRBJ1-2, with D unclear. Trimming took off 0 bases at V and 6 bases at J, with 17 bases between the two ends. Looked up from germline, CDR1 is LGHNA and CDR2 is YSLEER. CDR3 size: 16 residues. This chain's CDR3 is CASSQDRYEVADGYTF. CDR3 DNA sequence: TGCGCCAGCAGCCAAGATCGGTATGAAGTTGCCGATGGCTACACCTTC.

This clone was seen a few times. The chain employs TRBV6-6 and TRBJ2-2, with unresolved D. The V and J ends lost 7 bases and 1 base respectively, with 4 bases between them. Germline V gene sequence: CDR1 MNHNY, CDR2 SVGAGI (reference sequence). CDR3 length: 12 amino acids. The CDR3 protein is CASIQNTGELFF. The CDR3 DNA follows: TGTGCCAGCATACAGAACACCGGGGAGCTGTTTTTT.

The genes are TRBV5-4 and TRBJ2-1, with 8 bases matching TRBD2. V shed 1 base and J 5 bases; nucleotides not matched to a gene: 8. CDR3 size: 16 residues. The V gene's germline CDR1 is SGHNT and CDR2 YYREEE (reference sequence). For the CDR3, the DNA is TGTGCCAGCAGCTTGATCGGGGGGGGCGGGCACAATGAGCAGTTCTTC. Translating it yields CASSLIGGGGHNEQFF.

The chain combines TRBV2 with TRBJ1-1; D gene unclear. Trimming removed 6 bases from V and 3 bases from J, with 11 bases in between. The CDR3 has 13 amino acids. Germline V gene data show CDR1 as SNHLY and CDR2 as FYNNEI. The CDR3 is CASRPSGDTEAFF. The CDR3 DNA reads as TGTGCCAGCAGGCCCTCCGGGGACACTGAAGCTTTCTTT.

V gene TRBV19 combines with J gene TRBJ2-7; the D is unclear. V lost 8 bases, J lost 0 bases, and 11 bases lay in between. Germline V gene data show CDR1 as LNHDA and CDR2 as SQIVND (reference sequence). The CDR3 has 13 amino acids. The CDR3 spells CASSVVSSYEQYF. In nucleotides, the CDR3 is TGTGCCAGTTCCGTCGTTAGCTCCTACGAGCAGTACTTC.

The rearrangement uses TRBV5-4 and TRBJ2-3, with D possibly matching TRBD2 (5 bases). Germline V gives CDR1 SGHNT, CDR2 YYREEE (reference sequence). V dropped 4 bases and J dropped 6 bases, with 12 bases sitting between them. CDR3 length: 13 residues. The chain's CDR3 is CASSKVTGDTQYF. CDR3 nucleotide sequence: TGTGCCAGCAGCAAGGTGACGGGGGATACGCAGTATTTT.

The chain recombines TRBV7-2 with TRBJ2-2; 8 bases match TRBD2. Germline lookup yields CDR1 SGHTA and CDR2 FQGNSA. The V and J ends lost 2 bases and 0 bases, in that order; junction bases with no gene match: 2. There are 16 residues in the CDR3. CDR3 residues: CASSLLAGANTGELFF. CDR3 coding DNA: TGTGCCAGCAGCTTACTAGCGGGTGCGAACACCGGGGAGCTGTTTTTT.

The gene calls are TRBV4-1 and TRBJ1-6, with 7 bases fitting TRBD1. The germline gives CDR1 MGHRA, CDR2 YSYEKL. The CDR3 runs 17 residues. V lost 1 base, J lost 9 bases, and 12 bases stayed unmatched. The DNA of the CDR3 is TGCGCCAGCAGCCAAGTAGGGGCAACCTCAGGGGGTTCACCCCTCCACTTT. It yields the protein CASSQVGATSGGSPLHF.

The V gene is TRBV28, the J gene TRBJ1-1; 8 positions match TRBD1. This CDR3 comprises 14 residues. Germline V gene lookup returns CDR1 MDHEN and CDR2 SYDVKM. The trim removed 6 bases at V and 11 bases at J, leaving 14 bases unmatched. DNA for the CDR3: TGTGCCAGCAGCCGCCCAGGACAGGGACAATGGGCTTTCTTT. As protein: CASSRPGQGQWAFF.

CDR3 DNA: TGTGCCAGCAGCTCATACTACAGGGGGCGCGGCGAGCAGTACTTC. As protein: CASSSYYRGRGEQYF. This chain joins TRBV5-4 and TRBJ2-7; 9 bases agree with TRBD1. Germline CDR1 and CDR2: SGHNT and YYREEE (reference sequence). CDR3 length: 15 residues. V shed 3 bases and J 6 bases; nucleotides not matched to a gene: 10.

The CDR3 DNA is TGTGCCACCAGCAGAGAAGGGGACAGGGTTCGCAATCAGCCCCAGCATTTT. This sequence encodes CATSREGDRVRNQPQHF. J is TRBJ1-5 and V is TRBV15; 9 bases match TRBD1. V gave up 0 bases and J gave up 2 bases; unmatched junction bases: 5. The CDR3 is made up of 17 amino acids. Germline assignment: CDR1 LNHNV and CDR2 YYDKDF (reference sequence).

The V and J genes are TRBV30 and TRBJ2-1; 13 nucleotides agree with TRBD2. CDR1 and CDR2 from the germline V gene are GTSNPN and SVGIG (reference sequence). There are 15 residues in the CDR3. J was trimmed by 7 bases and V by 5 bases; bases with no gene match: 8. The chain's CDR3 is CAWRPLAGGQNEQFF. The CDR3 DNA reads TGTGCCTGGCGCCCACTAGCGGGGGGGCAGAATGAGCAGTTCTTC.

This chain links TRBV7-2 with TRBJ2-2; maybe TRBD1 (6 bases). V shed 7 bases and J shed 2 bases, with 17 bases lying between them. Germline V gene sequence: CDR1 SGHTA, CDR2 FQGNSA. This CDR3 has 16 amino acids. The CDR3 reads CASTLDPGHNTGELFF. The CDR3 nucleotides are TGTGCCAGCACCCTAGATCCGGGACACAACACCGGGGAGCTGTTTTTT.

This chain joins TRBV5-1 and TRBJ1-1, with D perhaps matching TRBD1 (5 bases). Germline lookup yields CDR1 SGHRS and CDR2 YFSETQ. This CDR3 is built from 15 residues. Trimming removed 0 bases from V and 0 bases from J, with 9 bases in between. CDR3 sequence: CASSLGGRLNTEAFF. DNA for the CDR3: TGCGCCAGCAGCTTGGGGGGCCGCTTGAACACTGAAGCTTTCTTT.

This sequence joins TRBV4-2 and TRBJ1-2; D remains ambiguous. Germline V gene lookup returns CDR1 LGHNA and CDR2 YNFKEQ. The CDR3 length is 12 residues. The V and J ends lost 1 base and 6 bases respectively, with 6 bases between them. CDR3 protein: CASSQGPDGYTF. DNA for the CDR3: TGTGCCAGCAGCCAAGGTCCGGATGGCTACACCTTC.

This clone was detected a few times. The CDR3 nucleotides are TGCAGCGTTCGAGAGAGAGAGACCCAGTACTTC. Translated: CSVRERETQYF. The chain is built from TRBV29-1 and TRBJ2-5; D uncertain. The CDR3 spans 11 residues. Germline V lookup: CDR1 SQVTM, CDR2 ANQGSEA. Trimming took 5 bases from V and 4 from J, leaving 8 bases between them. Drawing the rest from reference TRBV29-1 and TRBJ2-5, the complete variable domain is SAVISQKPSRDICQRGTSLTIQCQVDSQVTMMFWYRQQPGQSLTLIATANQGSEATYESGFVIDKFPISRPNLTFSTLTVSNMSPEDSSIYLCSVRERETQYFGPGTRLLVL.

The chain couples TRBV9 to TRBJ2-1; 8 bases agree with TRBD1. The ends lost 3 bases at V and 2 bases at J; junction bases unmatched: 7. The CDR3 contains 16 residues. Germline assignment: CDR1 SGDLS and CDR2 YYNGEE. CDR3 sequence (DNA): TGTGCCAGCAGCGGTAGACCGGGACAGGCCTACAATGAGCAGTTCTTC. This gives the protein CASSGRPGQAYNEQFF.

The chain links TRBV7-9 to TRBJ2-1; 9 bases are a match to TRBD2. There are 14 residues in the CDR3. Germline CDR1 and CDR2: SEHNR and FQNEAQ (reference sequence). The V segment lost 2 bases and the J segment 4 bases; nucleotides outside the gene matches: 0. The CDR3 sequence is CASSLSGGYNEQFF. The CDR3 nucleotides read TGTGCCAGCAGCTTAAGCGGGGGGTACAATGAGCAGTTCTTC.

The rearrangement uses TRBV7-9 and TRBJ2-5; 12 positions agree with TRBD2. V lost 1 base and J lost 9; bases outside the gene matches: 3. The germline CDR1 and CDR2 sequences are SEHNR and FQNEAQ (reference sequence). The CDR3 is 14 amino acids. For the CDR3, the DNA is TGTGCCAGCAGCTTAGGACTAGCGGGGGAGGCCCAGTACTTC. Encoded protein: CASSLGLAGEAQYF.

The CDR3 sequence: CASSLEVGLGPTF. DNA of the CDR3: TGTGCCAGCAGCTTAGAGGTGGGGTTGGGGCCCACCTTC. V gene TRBV7-2 combines with J gene TRBJ1-2; possible D gene TRBD1, 5 bases. The CDR3 loop spans 13 amino acids. CDR1 and CDR2 from the germline V gene are SGHTA and FQGNSA. With 1 base removed from V and 13 bases from J, the gap between germline ends came to 16 bases.

The gene calls are TRBV3-1 (or the pseudogene TRBV3-2) and TRBJ2-1; TRBD2 matches 7 bases. Germline CDR1 LGHDT, CDR2 YNNKEL (reference sequence). V lost 0 bases and J lost 10; bases outside the gene matches: 9. This CDR3 has 15 residues. In nucleotides, the CDR3 is TGTGCCAGCAGCCAAGACTGGATTAGCGGGCGGGAGCAGTTCTTC. It specifies CASSQDWISGREQFF.